Listed here is a single TCR beta chain. Its antigen is currently unknown. This specimen belongs to a study of CD8 T cells in ankylosing spondylitis. The study, taken as a whole, reports: Reports of some motif variants in reactive arthritis synovial fluid and blood predate this one.

CDR3 length: 15 residues. V dropped 6 bases and J dropped 7; count of bases not matched to a gene: 5. Germline V gene lookup returns CDR1 SNHLY and CDR2 FYNNEI. A single record per CDR3 protein comes from TCRdb applying MiXCR to the 5' RACE reads. The data hold some 220,000 distinct CDR3 sequences, with 10% observed a single time. The TCR originated in a male donor with ankylosing spondylitis or in good health (not recorded which). The chain combines TRBV2 with TRBJ2-1, with 14 positions matching TRBD2. The specimen was blood, either unsorted or a sorted T cell fraction (not recorded which). CDR3 sequence (DNA): TGTGCCAGCAGACCGACTAGCGGGAGGGTAAATGAGCAGTTCTTC. Translation gives CASRPTSGRVNEQFF.